The entry below describes one T cell receptor (beta chain). Its specificity is unknown. Sequencing of cultured CD4+ T cell DNA used the Oncomine TCR Beta short-read assay. TCRdb fed the PCR reads into MiXCR, producing one record per CDR3 protein. The sample carries approximately 2,800 distinct CDR3 sequences, 70% to 80% recorded once. Trimming took 6 bases from V and 1 from J; bases not matched to a gene: 7. Germline assignment: CDR1 SNHLY and CDR2 FYNNEI. This CDR3 contains 15 residues. This entry comes from a study of vaccination and CD4 T cells after COVID-19. The treatment denotes: roughly 10-day PBMC culture with coronavirus spike peptide pools or control peptides (ViraFEST assay).

The sequenced material came from CD4+ T cells from blood, cultured in vitro. This clonotype was sampled from a human donor who had recovered from COVID-19. The rearrangement uses TRBV2 and TRBJ2-3, with TRBD2 matching 7 bases. The CDR3 spells CASSLRGRGTDTQYF. In DNA form, the CDR3 reads TGTGCCAGCAGCTTGCGGGGGAGAGGCACAGATACGCAGTATTTT.